This TCR beta chain was identified in a study of cytomegalovirus exposure and HLA in healthy donors (dated by TCRdb to about 2017). Regarding the research as a whole: An earlier analysis of 587 of the donors reported 276 Gb of sequence data and 117 million unique TCR beta sequences obtained from roughly 180 million T cells. An early release covering about 600 HLA-typed donors comprised about 300 gigabases of sequencing data and around 85 million unique TCR sequences. On average, around 230,000 unique TCR beta nucleotide sequences were sequenced per donor among roughly 430 genotyped donors of the cohort, with 15% to 20% of those sequences being non-productive. Donor age, sex, ethnicity and CMV serostatus were compiled alongside the repertoire data. A later genetic analysis took genome-wide SNP genotypes for 398 of the 666 donors and used that subset as a discovery cohort. The study used immunosequencing to profile the T cell repertoires of 670 or so subjects and linked those repertoires to cytomegalovirus serostatus. An earlier analysis of approximately 630 of the donors applied high-throughput TCR beta sequencing to assess whether each TCR beta V gene segment acted as functional or pseudogenic. Because of strong linkage in the cohort, roughly 5 DR-DQ haplotypes were treated as single units for association and clustering. In a later analysis, previously published TCR beta repertoires from 550 to 700 donors were re-analyzed and high-resolution HLA genotyping was added so that TCR occurrence patterns could be studied. Of the approximately 400 genotyped donors, 81% fell in the genetic ancestry cluster associated with self-reported Caucasian donors. To predict cytomegalovirus infection status, the study brought together high-throughput TCR immunosequencing, statistical association of individual TCRs with disease status, and machine learning. The study was designed to test whether signatures of past pathogen exposure could be identified by cataloging public T cell receptors. Besides the first cohort of hundreds of subjects, a separate validation cohort made up of roughly 120 different subjects was used. Rather than using new phenotypic data, the later analysis identified candidate immune exposures from TCR beta sequences and from how often those sequences occurred across donors. The number of donors typed differed by locus, with about 629-640 for A, B, C, DRB1 and DQB1, around 520 for DQA1, 600 to 610 for DPA1, and some 440 for DPB1. Class I and class II HLA loci were covered by the typing at four-digit resolution. Every repertoire in the discovery cohort had been generated on one and the same sequencing platform.

The library was built by means of the immunoSEQ multiplex PCR assay. For the multiplex PCR, a mixture combining 60 forward primers for TCR Vbeta segments and 13 reverse primers for TCR Jbeta segments was used. The CDR3 region of rearranged TCR beta genes was amplified from genomic DNA by a multiplex PCR assay. The amplified TCR beta libraries were sequenced on the Illumina HiSeq System as 87-base-pair reads. In the original analysis: Across the 700 or so repertoires, a later analysis counted approximately 75 million unique TCR beta chains, roughly 11 million of which were shared by at least two donors. Raw reads were error-corrected and collapsed into unique sequences with a nearest-neighbor algorithm that merged closely related sequences to remove PCR and sequencing errors. To assign V, D and J gene segments, CDR3 sequences were aligned to IMGT reference sequences. For a sequence to be retained, a match of at least six nucleotides was required to both a V gene segment and a J gene segment. A rearrangement counted as productive if the CDR3 had no stop codons and remained in frame with V and J, and every other rearrangement counted as non-productive. Following IMGT convention, CDR3 was defined as the stretch from the second conserved V-encoded cysteine up to the conserved J-encoded phenylalanine. The earlier analysis of more than 450 of the donors excluded sequences that lacked an unambiguous match to a single V gene segment. In an earlier analysis of almost 600 of the donors, a V segment was called functional when productive rearrangements were above 56.7%, and segregating when the standard deviation between donors exceeded 5%. A statistical classification framework was built for diagnosing cytomegalovirus status from the catalog of TCR beta chain sequences. A later analysis assigned V and J genes by comparing TCR nucleotide sequences with IMGT/GENE-DB human TR gene sequences. The TCRdist pipeline was used in a later analysis to assign CDR3 sequences and most-parsimonious VDJ recombination scenarios. In a later analysis, every TCR beta chain was defined by the combination of its CDR3 amino acid sequence and its V-gene family, and reads without a unique V-gene family were dropped. In a later analysis, a few hundred highly shared, low-generation-probability nucleotide sequences were removed to address suspected cross-contamination and a sequencing artifact. In a later analysis, a clonal expansion index for each public chain was calculated from normalized within-repertoire ranks of inferred template counts. In a later analysis, generation probabilities were computed with a VDJ recombination model fitted to out-of-frame rearrangements, and the resulting probabilities were checked against IGoR. Hypergeometric tests were used in a later analysis to score TCR-TCR, TCR-HLA and TCR-CMV co-occurrence, with a repertoire-size bias correction applied to the TCR pairs. To estimate false discovery rates, a later analysis permuted the HLA or CMV assignments 20 times. In a later analysis, co-occurring TCRs were grouped using DBSCAN, with TCRdist sequence similarity added in when clustering inside HLA-allele-positive subsets. For co-occurrence clustering, repertoires with fewer than 30,000 or more than 120,000 public chains were excluded, along with roughly five repertoires with anomalous nucleotide sharing. What TCRdb holds here is the immuneACCESS table cut down to in-frame rearrangements. Part of the clones is not present; checked against another copy, under half of the missing clones reflect an unresolved V gene, and the others are unexplained. That table furnishes V, J and clone size, whereas the DNA furnished D and trimming. The sample yields about 130,000 clones; over 70% were counted once. The ten largest make up 4% of the sample.

In total, over 600 healthy bone marrow donors made up the cohort. At the time of sampling, all cohort members were nominally healthy, though unrecorded immune exposures were likely present. The donor was CMV seropositive and was included in the group of some 290 seropositive cohort members. Each donor provided a peripheral blood sample, and peripheral blood mononuclear cells were used for TCR beta sequencing. Genomic DNA extraction from the blood cell samples was performed with the Qiagen DNeasy Blood Extraction Kit. Points on this clone: No antigen is known for it. Base-call qualities are not available, and no considerably larger clone is one nucleotide away.

Inclusive of the bounding cysteine and phenylalanine, the CDR3 is 14 residues long. Left in the record is the CDR3 DNA by itself, 42 bases read in frame from the first base. CDR1 and CDR2 were assigned from the germline V gene (reference sequence) as LNHDA and SQIVND. V and J lose 5 bases and 3 bases, and a span of 14 bases separates them. Study-wide findings and limitations: In a later analysis, HLA-associated TCR beta chains showed more clonal expansion and lower generation probabilities than non-associated chains that were equally common. When HLA alleles, especially DR and DQ, strongly co-occurred, TCR associations were difficult to assign to individual alleles. V-gene and J-gene trimming of TCR beta chains was associated with a missense DCLRE1C variant in a later genetic analysis, and the association was replicated in an independent cohort. In an earlier analysis of 587 of the donors, most TCR beta V segments were observed in productive rearrangements about 87% or about 30% of the time, broadly matching IMGT annotations. While some public TCRs were present in many individuals, most TCR sequences turned up only very rarely across donors. The earlier analysis of 450 to 700 of the donors excluded about 16 rarely observed V segments, including chromosome 9 orphons, because counts were too low. A further reported finding was that TCR beta sequences accurately predicted the HLA-A and HLA-B alleles for most subjects in the first cohort. In vitro tests confirmed that a few of the cytomegalovirus-associated TCR beta chains recognize cytomegalovirus antigens. A later analysis reported that several top co-occurrence clusters appeared linked to parvovirus B19, influenza, CMV and Epstein-Barr virus. This cohort had only TCR beta chains sequenced, and the lack of alpha or paired-chain data limited which features could be detected. For the cohort, immune exposure information was limited to CMV serostatus. Sequencing depth was assumed to be roughly uniform across donors in the presence/absence analyses, though that assumption may not hold. Some IMGT-functional V segments, including TRBV6-2 and TRBV6-3, could not be distinguished by the 87-base-pair reads and were therefore excluded. Specific HLA alleles were associated with roughly 16,000 TCR beta sequences at a false discovery rate of 0.05 in a later analysis. Because HLA typing was unavailable for some donors at each locus, only the typed subset was used in association tests. Linkage disequilibrium might explain the correlated functional status among segregating V segments, but an unknown experimental factor could not be ruled out. The authors suggested that the approach could potentially be extended to other disease states and immunological phenotypes. A later analysis found that TCR association rates varied across HLA loci, with DRB1 alleles showing the most associated TCRs and HLA-C alleles the fewest. According to a later analysis, most CMV-associated TCR beta chains appeared to be HLA-restricted, and the HLA associations seemed to be driven largely by CMV exposure. The study listed 150 to 200 TCR beta chains as associated with cytomegalovirus. The sequencing pipeline was judged likely to have produced a cluster of highly shared sequence variants as a technical artifact. Compared with the roughly 600-donor mean, donors in an Asian-associated ancestry cluster had fewer N-insertions in productive TCRs, according to a later genetic analysis. In both the original and validation cohorts, the classifier was reported to diagnose cytomegalovirus status with high specificity and sensitivity.

The TCR was taken from a young man in good health and CMV-seropositive. Sequencing input: PBMCs. Recombination linked TRBV19 to TRBJ2-7; a tentative D match to TRBD2 spans 5 bases. The DNA is as follows: TGTGCCAGTAGTTCCACCTCAGACTACTACGAGCAGTACTTC. This gives the protein CASSSTSDYYEQYF.